The rows below give T cell receptor beta chains drawn from one sample of a study of blood T cell repertoires in COVID-19. Measured with immunoSEQ multiplex PCR; TCRdb has only the in-frame clones, and not every one. The repertoire holds roughly 50,000 clones, roughly 85% seen once, with about 3.3% in the top ten. Sequencing used peripheral blood. The receptors come from a man aged 55 to 70 with acute or convalescent COVID-19. The CDR3 runs from the conserved cysteine through the conserved F or W. D genes are given only for firm matches. Some rows mark clone size as missing; the rest say once, few, many or name a class of expanded clone.

V: TRBV9; length: 15; D: .; J: TRBJ2-3; size: .; CDR3: CASSVGGGRGDTQYF; DNA: TGTGCCAGCAGCGTGGGAGGCGGGCGGGGAGATACGCAGTATTTT
V: TRBV5-4; length: 13; D: .; J: TRBJ1-1; size: .; CDR3: CASSPPAGAEAFF; DNA: TGTGCCAGCAGCCCCCCGGCAGGGGCTGAAGCTTTCTTT
V: TRBV4-1; length: 15; D: .; J: TRBJ1-1; size: .; CDR3: CASSQPAGMNTEAFF; DNA: TGCGCCAGCAGCCAACCGGCAGGGATGAACACTGAAGCTTTCTTT
V: TRBV28; length: 18; D: .; J: TRBJ1-3; size: .; CDR3: CASSLPLGGGFSGNTIYF; DNA: TGTGCCAGCAGTTTACCCCTAGGGGGGGGATTCTCTGGAAACACCATATATTTT
V: TRBV28; length: 15; D: .; J: TRBJ1-1; size: once; CDR3: CASSLGSGRNTEAFF; DNA: TGTGCCAGCAGTTTAGGGTCCGGGAGGAACACTGAAGCTTTCTTT
V: TRBV11-2; length: 15; D: .; J: TRBJ2-7; size: few; CDR3: CASSLDPAGGYEQYF; DNA: TGTGCCAGCAGCTTAGACCCCGCGGGTGGCTACGAGCAGTACTTC
V: TRBV3-1/TRBV3-2; length: 12; D: .; J: TRBJ2-7; size: .; CDR3: CASSQAQREQYF; DNA: TGTGCCAGCAGCCAAGCTCAACGGGAGCAGTACTTC
V: TRBV27; length: 17; D: .; J: TRBJ2-2; size: .; CDR3: CASNLEAAGPGTGELFF; DNA: TGTGCCAGCAACCTGGAAGCGGCCGGGCCGGGAACCGGGGAGCTGTTTTTT
V: TRBV4-2; length: 14; D: .; J: TRBJ1-1; size: .; CDR3: CASSQGNSPPEAFF; DNA: TGTGCCAGCAGCCAAGGGAACAGTCCCCCTGAAGCTTTCTTT
V: TRBV11-2; length: 18; D: TRBD2; J: TRBJ2-3; size: .; CDR3: CASSLLVPIAGGVDTQYF; DNA: TGTGCCAGCAGCTTATTAGTTCCAATAGCGGGAGGGGTAGATACGCAGTATTTT
V: TRBV7-2; length: 14; D: .; J: TRBJ1-2; size: .; CDR3: CASSPQQGSDGYTF; DNA: TGTGCCAGCAGCCCCCAACAGGGTTCAGATGGCTACACCTTC
V: TRBV9; length: 15; D: .; J: TRBJ2-1; size: .; CDR3: CASSVKRTGYNEQFF; DNA: TGTGCCAGCAGCGTCAAAAGAACGGGGTACAATGAGCAGTTCTTC
V: TRBV9; length: 14; D: TRBD1; J: TRBJ2-7; size: .; CDR3: CASSARGQGHEQYF; DNA: TGTGCCAGCAGCGCTAGGGGACAGGGCCACGAGCAGTACTTC
V: TRBV5-6; length: 11; D: .; J: TRBJ2-5; size: .; CDR3: CASSSRETQYF; DNA: TGTGCCAGCAGCTCTAGGGAGACCCAGTACTTC
V: TRBV4-2; length: 15; D: TRBD1; J: TRBJ1-5; size: .; CDR3: CASSQEITGEWPQHF; DNA: TGTGCCAGCAGCCAAGAAATAACAGGGGAGTGGCCCCAGCATTTT
V: TRBV5-1; length: 13; D: .; J: TRBJ2-7; size: .; CDR3: CASSRRGPYEQYF; DNA: TGCGCCAGCAGTAGGCGGGGGCCCTACGAGCAGTACTTC
V: TRBV14; length: 12; D: .; J: TRBJ2-7; size: .; CDR3: CASSQQRSEQYF; DNA: TGTGCCAGCAGCCAACAAAGGAGCGAGCAGTACTTC
V: TRBV6-2/TRBV6-3; length: 20; D: .; J: TRBJ2-1; size: .; CDR3: CASSPWGGRFSGLGENEQFF; DNA: TGTGCCAGCAGCCCCTGGGGGGGGCGGTTTAGCGGGTTGGGGGAGAATGAGCAGTTCTTC